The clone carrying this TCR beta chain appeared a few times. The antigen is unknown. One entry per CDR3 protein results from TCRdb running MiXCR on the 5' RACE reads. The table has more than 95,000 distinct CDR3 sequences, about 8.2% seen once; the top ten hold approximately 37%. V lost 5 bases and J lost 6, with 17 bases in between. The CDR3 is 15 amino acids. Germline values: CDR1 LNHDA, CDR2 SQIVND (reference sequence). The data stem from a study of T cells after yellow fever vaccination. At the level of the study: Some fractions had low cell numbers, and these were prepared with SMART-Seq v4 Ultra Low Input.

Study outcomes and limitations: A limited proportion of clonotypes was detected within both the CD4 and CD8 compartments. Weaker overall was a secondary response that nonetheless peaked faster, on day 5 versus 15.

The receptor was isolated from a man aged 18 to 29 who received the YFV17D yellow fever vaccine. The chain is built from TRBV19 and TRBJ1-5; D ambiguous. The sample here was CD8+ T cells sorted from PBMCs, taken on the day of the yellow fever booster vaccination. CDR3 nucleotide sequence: TGTGCCAGTAGTGAGGCAGGCGCATTCATTCAGCCCCAGCATTTT. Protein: CASSEAGAFIQPQHF.